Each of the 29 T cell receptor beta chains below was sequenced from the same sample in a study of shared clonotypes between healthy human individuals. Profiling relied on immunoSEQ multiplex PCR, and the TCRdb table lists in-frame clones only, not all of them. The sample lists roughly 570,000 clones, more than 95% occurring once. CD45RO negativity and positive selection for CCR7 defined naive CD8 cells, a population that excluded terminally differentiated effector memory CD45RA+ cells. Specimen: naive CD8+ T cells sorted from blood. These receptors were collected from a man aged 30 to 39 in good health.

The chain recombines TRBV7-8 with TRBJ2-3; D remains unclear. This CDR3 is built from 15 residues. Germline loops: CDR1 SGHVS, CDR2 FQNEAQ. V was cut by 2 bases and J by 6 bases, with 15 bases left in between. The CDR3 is CASSLRLVVLDTQYF. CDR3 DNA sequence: TGTGCCAGCAGCTTAAGGCTAGTTGTGTTGGATACGCAGTATTTT.

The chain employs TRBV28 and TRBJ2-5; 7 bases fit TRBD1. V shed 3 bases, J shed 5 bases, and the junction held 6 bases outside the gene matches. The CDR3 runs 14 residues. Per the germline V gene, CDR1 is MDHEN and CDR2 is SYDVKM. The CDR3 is CASSFRGLKETQYF. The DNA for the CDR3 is TGTGCCAGCAGTTTTAGGGGGCTGAAGGAGACCCAGTACTTC.

The CDR3 here is CASSFLAEANTGELFF. The CDR3 DNA reads as TGTGCCAGCAGCTTCTTAGCGGAGGCGAACACCGGGGAGCTGTTTTTT. The V call is TRBV9, the J call TRBJ2-2; possible D gene TRBD2, 6 bases. Trimming pared 4 bases from V and 0 bases from J, leaving 13 bases between. Germline V CDR1 and CDR2: SGDLS, YYNGEE. This CDR3 is built from 16 residues.

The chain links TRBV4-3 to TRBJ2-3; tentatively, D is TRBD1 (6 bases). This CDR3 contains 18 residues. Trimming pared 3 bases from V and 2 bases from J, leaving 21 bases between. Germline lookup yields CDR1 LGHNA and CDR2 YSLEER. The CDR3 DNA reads TGCGCCAGCAGCCAGCTGGGACCCGGGACACCTCTCACAGATACGCAGTATTTT. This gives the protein CASSQLGPGTPLTDTQYF.

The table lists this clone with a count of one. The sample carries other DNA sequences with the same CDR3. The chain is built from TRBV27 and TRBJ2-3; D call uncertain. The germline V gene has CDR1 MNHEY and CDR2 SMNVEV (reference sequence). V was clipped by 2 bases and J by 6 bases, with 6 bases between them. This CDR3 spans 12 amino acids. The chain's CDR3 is CASSLGSDTQYF. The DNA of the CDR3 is TGTGCCAGCAGTTTAGGGTCGGATACGCAGTATTTT.

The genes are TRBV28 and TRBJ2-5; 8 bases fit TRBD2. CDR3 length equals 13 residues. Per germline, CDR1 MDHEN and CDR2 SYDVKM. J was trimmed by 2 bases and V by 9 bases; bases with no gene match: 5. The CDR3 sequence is CASQRERQETQYF. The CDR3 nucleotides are TGTGCCAGTCAGCGGGAGAGACAAGAGACCCAGTACTTC. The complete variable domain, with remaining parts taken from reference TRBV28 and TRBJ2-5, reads DVKVTQSSRYLVKRTGEKVFLECVQDMDHENMFWYRQDPGLGLRLIYFSYDVKMKEKGDIPEGYSVSREKKERFSLILESASTNQTSMYLCASQRERQETQYFGPGTRLLVL.

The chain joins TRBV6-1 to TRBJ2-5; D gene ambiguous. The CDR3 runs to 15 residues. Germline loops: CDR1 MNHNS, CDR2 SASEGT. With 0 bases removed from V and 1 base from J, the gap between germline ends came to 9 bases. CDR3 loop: CASSEAVRTQETQYF. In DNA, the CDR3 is TGTGCCAGCAGTGAAGCAGTGCGGACCCAAGAGACCCAGTACTTC.

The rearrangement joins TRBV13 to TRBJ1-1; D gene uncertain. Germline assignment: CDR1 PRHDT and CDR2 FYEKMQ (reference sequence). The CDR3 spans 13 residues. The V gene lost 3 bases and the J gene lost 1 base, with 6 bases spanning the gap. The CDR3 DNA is TGTGCCAGCAGCTTCGACCAGAACACTGAAGCTTTCTTT. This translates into CASSFDQNTEAFF.

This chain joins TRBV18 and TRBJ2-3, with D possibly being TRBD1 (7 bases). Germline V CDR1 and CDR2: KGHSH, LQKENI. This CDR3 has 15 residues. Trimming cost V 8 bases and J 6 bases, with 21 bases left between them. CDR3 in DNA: TGTGCCAGCGCCCGCGAGACAGGGAGCGGGGATACGCAGTATTTT. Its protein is CASARETGSGDTQYF.

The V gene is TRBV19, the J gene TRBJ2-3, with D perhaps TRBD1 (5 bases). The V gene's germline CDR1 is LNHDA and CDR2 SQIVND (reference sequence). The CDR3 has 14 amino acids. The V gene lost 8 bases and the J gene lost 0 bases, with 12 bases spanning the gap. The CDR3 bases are TGTGCCAGTCAAGAACAGGCTAGCACAGATACGCAGTATTTT. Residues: CASQEQASTDTQYF. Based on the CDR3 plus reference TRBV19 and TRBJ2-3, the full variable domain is DGGITQSPKYLFRKEGQNVTLSCEQNLNHDAMYWYRQDPGQGLRLIYYSQIVNDFQKGDIAEGYSVSREKKESFPLTVTSAQKNPTAFYLCASQEQASTDTQYFGPGTRLTVL.

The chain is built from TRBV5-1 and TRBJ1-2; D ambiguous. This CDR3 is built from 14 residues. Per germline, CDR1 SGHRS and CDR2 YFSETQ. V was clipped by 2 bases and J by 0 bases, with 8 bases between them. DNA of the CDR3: TGCGCCAGCAGCTTCCTGACTGCTAACTATGGCTACACCTTC. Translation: CASSFLTANYGYTF. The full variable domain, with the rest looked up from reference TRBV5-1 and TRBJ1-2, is KAGVTQTPRYLIKTRGQQVTLSCSPISGHRSVSWYQQTPGQGLQFLFEYFSETQRNKGNFPGRFSGRQFSNSRSEMNVSTLELGDSALYLCASSFLTANYGYTFGSGTRLTVV.

The CDR3 loop is CASSYSGTNEQFF. In DNA form, the CDR3 reads TGTGCCAGCAGTTACTCGGGGACCAATGAGCAGTTCTTC. V gene TRBV6-6 combines with J gene TRBJ2-1, with D tentatively TRBD1 or TRBD2 (5 bases each). Trimming pared 0 bases from V and 6 bases from J, leaving 6 bases between. Germline V CDR1 and CDR2: MNHNY, SVGAGI (reference sequence). The CDR3 runs 13 residues.

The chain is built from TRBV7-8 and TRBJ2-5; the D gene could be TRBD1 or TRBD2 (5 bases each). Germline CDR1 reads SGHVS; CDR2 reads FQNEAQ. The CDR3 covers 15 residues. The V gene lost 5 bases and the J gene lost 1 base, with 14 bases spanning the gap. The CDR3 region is CASSPTGRTQETQYF. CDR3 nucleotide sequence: TGTGCCAGCAGCCCAACGGGACGTACCCAAGAGACCCAGTACTTC. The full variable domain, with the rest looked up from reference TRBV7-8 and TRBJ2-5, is GAGVSQSPRYKVAKRGQDVALRCDPISGHVSLFWYQQALGQGPEFLTYFQNEAQLDKSGLPSDRFFAERPEGSVSTLKIQRTQQEDSAVYLCASSPTGRTQETQYFGPGTRLLVL.

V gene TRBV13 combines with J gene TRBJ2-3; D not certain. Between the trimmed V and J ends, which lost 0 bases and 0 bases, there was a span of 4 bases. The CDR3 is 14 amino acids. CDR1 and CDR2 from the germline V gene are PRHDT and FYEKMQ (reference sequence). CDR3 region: CASSLGGSTDTQYF. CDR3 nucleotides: TGTGCCAGCAGCTTAGGAGGTAGCACAGATACGCAGTATTTT.

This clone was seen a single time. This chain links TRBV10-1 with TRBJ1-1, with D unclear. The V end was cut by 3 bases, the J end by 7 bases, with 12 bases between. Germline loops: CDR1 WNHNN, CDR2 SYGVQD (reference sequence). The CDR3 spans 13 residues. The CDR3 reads CASSDAVLGEAFF. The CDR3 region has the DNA TGCGCCAGCAGTGACGCCGTTCTTGGTGAAGCTTTCTTT.

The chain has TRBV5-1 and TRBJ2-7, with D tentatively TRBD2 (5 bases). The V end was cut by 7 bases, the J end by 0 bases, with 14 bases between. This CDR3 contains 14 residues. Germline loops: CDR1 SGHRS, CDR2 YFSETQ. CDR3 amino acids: CASSGFSSSYEQYF. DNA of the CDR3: TGCGCCAGCTCGGGATTCTCGAGCTCCTACGAGCAGTACTTC.

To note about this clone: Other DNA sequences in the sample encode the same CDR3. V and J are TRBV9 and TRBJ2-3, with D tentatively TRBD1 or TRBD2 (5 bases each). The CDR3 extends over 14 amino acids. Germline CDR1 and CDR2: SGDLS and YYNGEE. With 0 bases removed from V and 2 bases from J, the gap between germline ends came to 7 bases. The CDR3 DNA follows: TGTGCCAGCAGCGTAGGGGGGACCACAGATACGCAGTATTTT. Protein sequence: CASSVGGTTDTQYF.

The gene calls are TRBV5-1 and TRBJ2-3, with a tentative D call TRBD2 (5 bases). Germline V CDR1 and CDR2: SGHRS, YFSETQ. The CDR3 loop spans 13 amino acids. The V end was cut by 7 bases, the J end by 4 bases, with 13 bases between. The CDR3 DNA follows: TGCGCCAGCGAGGGTCCGGAATCAGATACGCAGTATTTT. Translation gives CASEGPESDTQYF.

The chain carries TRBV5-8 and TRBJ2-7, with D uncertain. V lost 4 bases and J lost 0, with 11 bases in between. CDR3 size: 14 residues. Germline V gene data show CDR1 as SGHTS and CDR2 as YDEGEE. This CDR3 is CASSHLLSSYEQYF. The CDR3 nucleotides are TGTGCCAGCAGCCATTTGTTGAGCTCCTACGAGCAGTACTTC.

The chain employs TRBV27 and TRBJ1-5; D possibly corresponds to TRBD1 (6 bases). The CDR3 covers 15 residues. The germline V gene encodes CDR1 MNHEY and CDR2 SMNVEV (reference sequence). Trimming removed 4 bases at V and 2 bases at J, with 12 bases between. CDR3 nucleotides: TGTGCCAGCAGTTCCGGGGGGCAAGGCAATCAGCCCCAGCATTTT. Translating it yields CASSSGGQGNQPQHF.

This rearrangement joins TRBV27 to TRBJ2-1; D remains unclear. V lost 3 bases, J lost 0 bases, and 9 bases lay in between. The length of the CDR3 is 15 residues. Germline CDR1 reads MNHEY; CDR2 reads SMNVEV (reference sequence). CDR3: CASSFNPSSYNEQFF. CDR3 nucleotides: TGTGCCAGCAGTTTTAATCCAAGCTCCTACAATGAGCAGTTCTTC.

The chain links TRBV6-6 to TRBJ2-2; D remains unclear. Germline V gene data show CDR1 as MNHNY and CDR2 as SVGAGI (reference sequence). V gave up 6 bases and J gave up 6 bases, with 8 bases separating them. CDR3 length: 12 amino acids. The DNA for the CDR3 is TGTGCCAGCAGCGGGCCGGCCGGGGAGCTGTTTTTT. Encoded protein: CASSGPAGELFF.

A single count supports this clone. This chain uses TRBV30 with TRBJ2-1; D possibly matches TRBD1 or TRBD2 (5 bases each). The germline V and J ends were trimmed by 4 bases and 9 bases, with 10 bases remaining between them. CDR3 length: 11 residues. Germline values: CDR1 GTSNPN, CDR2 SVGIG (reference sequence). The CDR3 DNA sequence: TGTGCCTGGATCGAGGGGTTTGAGCAGTTCTTC. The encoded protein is CAWIEGFEQFF.

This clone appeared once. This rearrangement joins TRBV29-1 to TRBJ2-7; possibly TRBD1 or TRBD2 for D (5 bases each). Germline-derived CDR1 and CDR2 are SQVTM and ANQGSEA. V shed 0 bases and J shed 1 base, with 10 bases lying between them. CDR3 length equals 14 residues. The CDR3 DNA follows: TGCAGCGTTGAAGATCGGGGACGATCCTACGAGCAGTACTTC. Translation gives CSVEDRGRSYEQYF.

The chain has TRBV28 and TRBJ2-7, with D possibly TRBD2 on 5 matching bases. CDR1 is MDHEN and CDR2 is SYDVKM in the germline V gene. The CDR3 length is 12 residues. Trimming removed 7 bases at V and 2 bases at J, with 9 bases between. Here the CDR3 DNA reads TGTGCCAGCACGAGGGAAACCTACGAGCAGTACTTC. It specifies CASTRETYEQYF.

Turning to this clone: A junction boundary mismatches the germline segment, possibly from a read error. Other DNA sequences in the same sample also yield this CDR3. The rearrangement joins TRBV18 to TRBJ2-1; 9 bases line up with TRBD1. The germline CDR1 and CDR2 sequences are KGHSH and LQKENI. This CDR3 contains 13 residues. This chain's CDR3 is CASSPGTGHEQFF. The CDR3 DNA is TGCGCCAGCTCACCCGGGACAGGGCATGAGCAGTTCTTC.

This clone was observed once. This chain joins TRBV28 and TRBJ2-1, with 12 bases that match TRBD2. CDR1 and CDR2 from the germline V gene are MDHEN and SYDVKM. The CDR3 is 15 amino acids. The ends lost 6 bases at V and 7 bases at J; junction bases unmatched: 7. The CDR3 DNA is TGTGCCAGCAGCCAGACTAGCGGGAGTCGAAATGAGCAGTTCTTC. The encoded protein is CASSQTSGSRNEQFF.

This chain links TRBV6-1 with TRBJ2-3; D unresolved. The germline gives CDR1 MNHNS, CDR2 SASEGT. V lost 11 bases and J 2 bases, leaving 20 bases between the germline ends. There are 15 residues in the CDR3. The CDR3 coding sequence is TGTGCCCCGCCAATTTGGCACATCGTCACAGATACGCAGTATTTT. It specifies CAPPIWHIVTDTQYF.

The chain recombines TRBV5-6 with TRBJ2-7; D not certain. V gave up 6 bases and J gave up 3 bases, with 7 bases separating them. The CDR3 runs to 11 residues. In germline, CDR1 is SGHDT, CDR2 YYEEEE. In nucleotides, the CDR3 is TGTGCCAGCAACGCGATCTACGAGCAGTACTTC. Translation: CASNAIYEQYF.